The clone carrying this TCR beta chain was observed at least ten times. The antigen remains undetermined. CDR1 is SGHVS and CDR2 is FQNEAQ in the germline V gene. Germline trimming cut 4 bases from V and 2 bases from J; bases unmatched to any gene: 10. The CDR3 sequence is 16 residues long. Each CDR3 protein gets one entry after TCRdb re-called the 5' RACE reads with MiXCR. The profile shows about 250,000 distinct CDR3 sequences, about 8% of them singletons. This sample is drawn from a study of identical twins. Donors uniformly comprised healthy Caucasians. Findings of the study overall: Twin pairs had excess sharing that was weaker in beta out-of-frame sequences.

These data were also reused for a study on yellow fever vaccine responses in identical twins.

The origin of this receptor is a woman aged 18-30 years in good health. The sample consisted of CD8+ T cells sorted from blood. The V gene is TRBV7-8, the J gene TRBJ2-7; 8 bases align to TRBD2. The CDR3: CASSSGGGVATYEQYF. CDR3 sequence (DNA): TGTGCCAGCAGCTCCGGGGGGGGCGTCGCCACCTACGAGCAGTACTTC.